The rows below give T cell receptor beta chains drawn from one sample of a study of tumor and adjacent non-tumor tissue in lung cancer. TCRdb itself ran the multiplex PCR reads through MiXCR, one entry per CDR3 protein. Among tens of thousands of distinct CDR3 sequences listed, approximately 59% were seen once. The material sequenced was distant non-tumor lung tissue. The source of these receptors is a woman in her forties with non-small cell lung cancer. Both conserved end residues are part of each CDR3. Each record gives: J gene, clone size, D gene, V gene, CDR3 protein, CDR3 DNA. The D gene is left open where the match is weak. The size of a clone is reported for some rows only, either as once, few or many, or as a class for expanded clones.

j_call: TRBJ2-1
clone_size: NA
d_call: NA
v_call: TRBV10-3
cdr3_aa: CAISERSAGNSYIEQFF
cdr3_nt: TGTGCCATCAGTGAGCGATCGGCGGGAAACTCCTACATTGAGCAGTTCTTC

j_call: TRBJ2-1
clone_size: NA
d_call: TRBD1
v_call: TRBV29-1
cdr3_aa: CSVDRASYSEQFF
cdr3_nt: TGCAGTGTTGACAGGGCCTCCTACAGTGAGCAGTTCTTC

j_call: TRBJ2-2
clone_size: many
d_call: NA
v_call: TRBV20-1
cdr3_aa: CSSSSGGIGELFF
cdr3_nt: TGCAGTTCCTCCTCTGGGGGTATCGGGGAGCTGTTTTTT

j_call: TRBJ2-5
clone_size: NA
d_call: NA
v_call: TRBV11-2
cdr3_aa: CASTPRFQESQCF
cdr3_nt: TGTGCCAGCACCCCACGATTCCAAGAGAGCCAGTGCTTC

j_call: TRBJ1-4
clone_size: once
d_call: NA
v_call: TRBV6-5
cdr3_aa: CASSYATGTNEKLFF
cdr3_nt: TGTGCCAGCAGCTATGCGACAGGAACTAATGAAAAACTGTTTTTT

j_call: TRBJ2-1
clone_size: NA
d_call: NA
v_call: TRBV2
cdr3_aa: CASSHNSYNEQFF
cdr3_nt: TGTGCCAGCAGTCACAACTCCTACAATGAGCAGTTCTTC

j_call: TRBJ2-7
clone_size: NA
d_call: TRBD2
v_call: TRBV11-3
cdr3_aa: CSSSSSLRGGTYEQYF
cdr3_nt: TGTTCAAGCAGCTCCTCTCTTCGGGGGGGGACCTACGAGCAGTACTTC

j_call: TRBJ1-5
clone_size: medium-sized
d_call: TRBD1
v_call: TRBV12-3/TRBV12-4
cdr3_aa: CASSFKGGINQPQHF
cdr3_nt: TGTGCCAGCAGTTTTAAAGGGGGCATTAATCAGCCCCAGCATTTT

j_call: TRBJ2-3
clone_size: NA
d_call: NA
v_call: TRBV29-1
cdr3_aa: CSVSLADDTDMQYF
cdr3_nt: TGCAGCGTCTCTTTAGCGGACGACACAGATATGCAGTATTTT

j_call: TRBJ2-2
clone_size: NA
d_call: NA
v_call: TRBV5-1
cdr3_aa: CASSLERVQGFTGEPFF
cdr3_nt: TGCGCCAGCAGCTTGGAGCGGGTACAGGGATTTACCGGGGAGCCGTTTTTT

j_call: TRBJ2-5
clone_size: NA
d_call: NA
v_call: TRBV12-3/TRBV12-4
cdr3_aa: CASRLVATAETQYF
cdr3_nt: TGTGCCAGCAGATTGGTAGCTACGGCGGAGACCCAGTACTTC

j_call: TRBJ1-2
clone_size: NA
d_call: NA
v_call: TRBV28
cdr3_aa: CASRPGPKGHTF
cdr3_nt: TGTGCCAGCAGGCCGGGACCGAAGGGCCACACCTTC

j_call: TRBJ1-5
clone_size: NA
d_call: NA
v_call: TRBV4-1
cdr3_aa: CANSPPDWGQEQPQHF
cdr3_nt: TGCGCCAACAGCCCCCCAGACTGGGGGCAGGAGCAGCCTCAGCATTTT

j_call: TRBJ2-1
clone_size: NA
d_call: NA
v_call: TRBV7-7
cdr3_aa: CASSLDSTYNEQFF
cdr3_nt: TGTGCTAGCAGCTTAGACAGCACCTACAATGAGCAGTTCTTC

j_call: TRBJ2-5
clone_size: few
d_call: TRBD2
v_call: TRBV7-8
cdr3_aa: CASSLVGTSGPEQETQYF
cdr3_nt: TGTGCCAGCAGCTTAGTTGGGACTAGCGGGCCCGAACAAGAGACCCAGTACTTC

j_call: TRBJ2-1
clone_size: large
d_call: TRBD2
v_call: TRBV29-1
cdr3_aa: CSVDDSSGKVNEQFF
cdr3_nt: TGCAGCGTAGACGACTCTAGCGGGAAAGTCAATGAGCAGTTCTTC

j_call: TRBJ1-3
clone_size: NA
d_call: NA
v_call: TRBV5-6
cdr3_aa: CASSSRAATGNTIYF
cdr3_nt: TGTGCCAGCAGCTCCAGGGCAGCCACTGGAAACACCATATATTTT

j_call: TRBJ2-1
clone_size: NA
d_call: NA
v_call: TRBV11-3
cdr3_aa: CAISPRPRNSYNEQFF
cdr3_nt: TGTGCCATCAGCCCAAGACCTAGGAACTCCTACAACGAACAGTTCTTC

j_call: TRBJ2-6
clone_size: NA
d_call: TRBD1
v_call: TRBV28
cdr3_aa: CACEDRAGANVLTF
cdr3_nt: TGTGCCTGTGAGGACAGGGCTGGTGCCAACGTCCTGACTTTC

j_call: TRBJ2-1
clone_size: many
d_call: TRBD2
v_call: TRBV7-9
cdr3_aa: CASSLARGLAGGAMHEQFF
cdr3_nt: TGTGCCAGCAGCTTAGCTCGGGGGTTAGCGGGAGGCGCTATGCATGAGCAGTTCTTC

j_call: TRBJ2-2
clone_size: many
d_call: NA
v_call: TRBV7-9
cdr3_aa: CASSFLTGYTGELFF
cdr3_nt: TGTGCCAGCAGCTTCCTGACAGGTTACACCGGGGAGCTGTTTTTT

j_call: TRBJ1-6
clone_size: few
d_call: NA
v_call: TRBV9
cdr3_aa: CASSVDPGPGSPLHF
cdr3_nt: TGTGCCAGCAGCGTAGATCCGGGACCGGGTTCACCCCTCCACTTT

j_call: TRBJ1-2
clone_size: NA
d_call: TRBD1
v_call: TRBV28
cdr3_aa: CASSSTTTRDRGRGYTF
cdr3_nt: TGTGCCAGCAGTTCAACCACAACACGGGACAGGGGTCGCGGCTACACCTTC

j_call: TRBJ1-2
clone_size: NA
d_call: NA
v_call: TRBV14
cdr3_aa: CASSFTQRASYTF
cdr3_nt: TGTGCCAGCAGCTTCACACAGAGGGCAAGCTACACATTC

j_call: TRBJ1-5
clone_size: few
d_call: TRBD1
v_call: TRBV28
cdr3_aa: CASSRPSRGLSDQPQHF
cdr3_nt: TGTGCCAGCAGCCGCCCATCTAGGGGGCTTAGCGATCAGCCCCAGCATTTT

j_call: TRBJ2-7
clone_size: NA
d_call: TRBD1
v_call: TRBV30
cdr3_aa: CAWSVGRGCDEQYF
cdr3_nt: TGTGCCTGGAGTGTCGGCAGGGGGTGCGATGAGCAGTACTTC

j_call: TRBJ2-7
clone_size: NA
d_call: NA
v_call: TRBV4-2
cdr3_aa: CASSPGGSSHEQYF
cdr3_nt: TGTGCCAGCAGCCCAGGGGGGAGCTCCCATGAGCAGTACTTC

j_call: TRBJ1-5
clone_size: many
d_call: TRBD1
v_call: TRBV4-1
cdr3_aa: CASSHLQGSNQPQHF
cdr3_nt: TGCGCCAGCAGCCACCTACAGGGGAGCAATCAGCCCCAGCATTTT

j_call: TRBJ2-1
clone_size: NA
d_call: TRBD2
v_call: TRBV12-3/TRBV12-4
cdr3_aa: CASRATSGGYNERFF
cdr3_nt: TGTGCCAGCAGGGCAACTAGCGGGGGCTACAATGAGCGGTTCTTC

j_call: TRBJ2-5
clone_size: medium-sized
d_call: NA
v_call: TRBV5-6
cdr3_aa: CASSLIGQKETQYF
cdr3_nt: TGTGCCAGCAGCTTGATAGGTCAGAAAGAGACCCAGTACTTC

j_call: TRBJ2-7
clone_size: once
d_call: TRBD2
v_call: TRBV28
cdr3_aa: CGSRSVLAGGREQYF
cdr3_nt: TGTGGCAGCAGATCGGTATTAGCGGGGGGGCGTGAGCAGTACTTC

j_call: TRBJ1-1
clone_size: NA
d_call: NA
v_call: TRBV6-6
cdr3_aa: CASRENRKTEALF
cdr3_nt: TGTGCCAGCAGGGAGAACAGGAAAACTGAAGCTTTATTT

j_call: TRBJ1-4
clone_size: NA
d_call: NA
v_call: TRBV11-2
cdr3_aa: CVSSSGKGYDKLFF
cdr3_nt: TGTGTCAGCAGCTCGGGAAAGGGCTATGATAAACTGTTTTTT

j_call: TRBJ1-1
clone_size: few
d_call: TRBD1
v_call: TRBV6-1
cdr3_aa: CASITRDRVGAEAFF
cdr3_nt: TGTGCCAGCATAACCCGGGACAGGGTGGGGGCTGAAGCTTTCTTT

j_call: TRBJ2-2
clone_size: NA
d_call: NA
v_call: TRBV6-6
cdr3_aa: CVSTTLRGELFF
cdr3_nt: TGTGTCAGCACTACACTCCGCGGGGAGCTGTTTTTT

j_call: TRBJ2-7
clone_size: once
d_call: TRBD2
v_call: TRBV20-1
cdr3_aa: CSADSRGGACEQYF
cdr3_nt: TGCAGTGCCGACTCCCGCGGGGGAGCCTGTGAGCAGTACTTC

j_call: TRBJ2-3
clone_size: NA
d_call: TRBD2
v_call: TRBV10-3
cdr3_aa: CANICWREALDTQYF
cdr3_nt: TGTGCCAATATCTGTTGGCGGGAGGCCCTAGATACGCAATATTTT

j_call: TRBJ2-1
clone_size: NA
d_call: TRBD2
v_call: TRBV11-3
cdr3_aa: CASSASGTSGRDEQFF
cdr3_nt: TGTGCCAGCAGCGCCAGCGGGACTAGCGGGAGAGATGAGCAGTTCTTC

j_call: TRBJ2-7
clone_size: NA
d_call: TRBD1
v_call: TRBV20-1
cdr3_aa: CSDRSGQDYEQCF
cdr3_nt: TGCAGTGATAGGTCGGGACAGGACTACGAGCAGTGCTTC

j_call: TRBJ2-5
clone_size: many
d_call: NA
v_call: TRBV12-3/TRBV12-4
cdr3_aa: CASRPDRNQETQYF
cdr3_nt: TGTGCCAGCAGACCTGACAGGAACCAAGAGACCCAGTACTTC

j_call: TRBJ2-3
clone_size: many
d_call: TRBD2
v_call: TRBV5-4
cdr3_aa: CASSLGLAGGMTDTQYF
cdr3_nt: TGTGCCAGCAGCCTAGGACTAGCGGGAGGGATGACAGATACGCAGTATTTT

j_call: TRBJ2-1
clone_size: NA
d_call: TRBD2
v_call: TRBV10-3
cdr3_aa: CAARVAGGPSEQFF
cdr3_nt: TGTGCCGCCAGAGTAGCGGGAGGGCCAAGTGAGCAGTTCTTC